This T cell receptor (beta chain) was profiled in a study of blood T cell repertoires in COVID-19 (dated by TCRdb to about 2020). Study-level background: Samples covering the acute and convalescent phases of COVID-19 were provided by collaborators in the United States, Italy and Spain. The material from the prospective study consisted of cDNA or gDNA derived from T cells, B-cell-depleted T cells, or PBMCs. Deeply sampled blood TCRbeta repertoires from subjects exposed to, actively infected with, or recovered from COVID-19 were included in the dataset. A freely available public database, intended as a resource for researchers studying the immune response to SARS-CoV-2, is where the repertoires were released. Samples came from the ongoing ImmuneRACE study (first 160 participants) plus 1,254 subjects from 6 global collaborators. Nearly every sample came with metadata listing a de-identified subject ID, COVID-19 status, age in years and sex. Where available, HLA class I and class II types were taken from metadata supplied by the sample provider and were not determined by assay-based typing.

There are many counts of this clone. It has no known antigen specificity. Base qualities are not recorded, but no much larger clone differs from it by a single base. The immunoSEQ Assay, a bias-controlled multiplex PCR, was used to amplify TCRbeta CDR3 regions from genomic DNA. Per the original workflow: Nucleated cell counts per sample were estimated from amplification of reference gene primers within the assay. To quantify the absolute abundance of each unique TCRbeta CDR3 rearrangement, sequence reads were collapsed and filtered. For each sample, productive Simpson clonality was calculated by taking the square root of Simpson's diversity index across productive rearrangements. Entries here come from immuneACCESS through TCRdb and include only in-frame sequences with V and J called. Some clones fail to appear in such tables; in the studies checked, an unresolved V gene covers under half of the shortfall, and the cause of the remainder is unknown. D and trimming come from the DNA, and the V and J calls and clone size come from that table. The sample table records around 99,000 clones; about nine tenths of these occur just once. The ten largest account for about 1.1% of the sample.

The collaborating institutions used their own protocols to collect whole blood in K2EDTA tubes. Collaborator samples were shipped for TCRbeta analysis as frozen whole blood, isolated PBMCs, or DNA extracted from either sample type. What the work shows at the level of the full study, not this receptor alone: How much clinical and demographic metadata was included differed by source and by participant, and the metadata was provided uncurated.

Sample: peripheral blood. The TCR comes from a human donor in a cohort sampled during active COVID-19.

The CDR3 reads as follows: CASSTVGLAGNEQFF. At the DNA level, the sequence is TGTGCCAGCAGTACCGTGGGACTAGCGGGGAATGAGCAGTTCTTC. Recombination linked TRBV2 to TRBJ2-1; 13 central bases correspond to TRBD2. Including cysteine and phenylalanine, the CDR3 has 15 amino acids. The CDR3 DNA has 45 bases and is translated from base 1. Via the germline V gene, CDR1 is SNHLY and CDR2 FYNNEI. Trimmed from V: 5 bases; trimmed from J: 7 bases; junction bases lacking a gene match: 5.